This T cell receptor beta chain was profiled in a study of identical twins. Overall study results and limits: Insertions ran lower in abundant cord blood beta clonotypes, though not in memory repertoires.

A universal primer binding site was introduced by template switching. The final cDNA contained unique molecular identifiers. TCRdb recomputed calls from the 5' RACE reads with MiXCR, one row per CDR3 protein. The data contain under 800,000 distinct CDR3 sequences, around 20% of them singletons. Details on this clonotype: Its target is not known.

The CDR3 runs to 14 residues. The germline V gene has CDR1 SGHTA and CDR2 FQGNSA. J lost 0 bases, V lost 4 bases, and 0 bases had no gene match. This sample was also put to use in a study of T cells expressing NK-cell markers. That study adds: Serological testing identified seven of the eight sequenced donors as HCMV-seropositive and one as seronegative. The contribution of dominant NKG2C+ clonotypes to CD8+ T cells in five to seven donors was roughly 1.0-7.5%.

What was sequenced was PBMCs. The TCR sequence derives from a woman aged 18-30 years in good health. The V and J genes are TRBV7-2 and TRBJ2-1; 7 nucleotides line up with TRBD1. The CDR3 DNA reads TGTGCCAGCAGCTGGACAGGCTCCTACAATGAGCAGTTCTTC. Amino acid sequence: CASSWTGSYNEQFF.